These 19 T cell receptor beta chains originate from one sample sequenced in a study of beta chain features in type 1 diabetes. Every bit of the isolated RNA underwent reverse transcription, so sequencing read expressed TCRB transcripts. Some clones are missing from TCRdb's copy, which holds only in-frame ones; the method was immunoSEQ multiplex PCR. The table shows hundreds of thousands of clones, with around 15% occurring only once. The specimen was naive CD4+ T cells from blood. These TCRs come from a man between 18 and 29 years old in good health.

There are a few counts of this clone. The rearrangement joins TRBV10-3 to TRBJ2-2; TRBD2 is a possible D gene (5 bases). Germline V gives CDR1 ENHRY, CDR2 SYGVKD. The CDR3 covers 16 residues. The V end was cut by 6 bases, the J end by 0 bases, with 14 bases between. CDR3 protein: CAIRGAQEANTGELFF. The CDR3 DNA follows: TGTGCCATCAGGGGCGCGCAGGAGGCGAACACCGGGGAGCTGTTTTTT.

This clone was picked up a small number of times. The chain is built from TRBV25-1 and TRBJ2-7; D tentatively fits TRBD1 or TRBD2 (6 bases each). Germline V lookup: CDR1 MGHDK, CDR2 SYGVNS. V shed 4 bases and J shed 2 bases, with 12 bases lying between them. The CDR3 is made up of 14 amino acids. The CDR3 nucleotides read TGTGCCAGCAGTGCCCCCGGGGGCCCCTACGAGCAGTACTTC. It translates to CASSAPGGPYEQYF.

This clone occurred a few times. Other nucleotide sequences from this sample produce the same CDR3. The chain links TRBV29-1 to TRBJ1-5; a weak D match, TRBD1 (5 bases). The V and J ends lost 4 bases and 5 bases respectively, with 6 bases between them. The CDR3 is 11 amino acids. The germline V gene encodes CDR1 SQVTM and CDR2 ANQGSEA. CDR3 in DNA: TGCAGCGTTGGAGGGGATCAGCCCCAGCATTTT. As protein: CSVGGDQPQHF.

This clone has just a few counts. V usage is TRBV28 and J usage is TRBJ1-1; perhaps TRBD1 as D (5 bases). This CDR3 has 13 residues. Trimming cost V 10 bases and J 3 bases, with 15 bases left between them. The germline gives CDR1 MDHEN, CDR2 SYDVKM. DNA of the CDR3: TGTGCCACCTTTACCGGGACCTACACTGAAGCTTTCTTT. Translating it yields CATFTGTYTEAFF.

This chain connects TRBV7-2 to TRBJ2-7; TRBD2 aligns across 11 bases. Germline V gene data show CDR1 as SGHTA and CDR2 as FQGNSA. The V gene end was trimmed by 5 bases and the J gene end by 8 bases; junction bases not matched to a gene: 11. This CDR3 has 15 amino acids. This CDR3 reads CASSPRLAGTVQQYF. CDR3 sequence (DNA): TGTGCCAGCAGCCCCCGACTAGCGGGGACCGTCCAGCAGTACTTC.

The V and J genes are TRBV5-4 and TRBJ1-4; TRBD1 matches 7 bases. V was clipped by 4 bases and J by 3 bases; unmatched bases: 6. The germline CDR1 and CDR2 sequences are SGHNT and YYREEE (reference sequence). This CDR3 is 15 amino acids long. DNA for the CDR3: TGTGCCAGCAGCGGGATTGGGACAGCTAATGAAAAACTGTTTTTT. Protein: CASSGIGTANEKLFF.

This clone was observed a few times. The V gene is TRBV7-9, the J gene TRBJ1-6; D is ambiguous. The length of the CDR3 is 13 residues. V lost 8 bases and J 9 bases, leaving 14 bases between the germline ends. Per germline, CDR1 SEHNR and CDR2 FQNEAQ (reference sequence). Here the CDR3 reads CASCTKLGSPLHF. CDR3 in DNA: TGTGCCAGCTGTACTAAGCTCGGTTCACCCCTCCACTTT.

The chain combines TRBV11-2 with TRBJ2-7, with TRBD2 matching over 10 bases. The length of the CDR3 is 18 residues. The J segment lost 3 bases and the V segment lost 1 base, leaving 12 bases of the junction unmatched. CDR1 is SGHAT, CDR2 FQNNGV, per germline. In DNA, the CDR3 is TGTGCCAGCAGCTTAGTTCGTGGAACTAGCGGGAATGTCTACGAGCAGTACTTC. It is translated as CASSLVRGTSGNVYEQYF.

This clone was observed a few times. This chain connects TRBV5-1 to TRBJ2-7; 12 bases map to TRBD2. With 4 bases clipped from V and 7 bases from J, the junction kept 6 bases outside the gene matches. Germline V CDR1 and CDR2: SGHRS, YFSETQ. The CDR3 runs 14 residues. CDR3 sequence: CASSPNGLAGEQYF. CDR3 bases: TGCGCCAGCAGCCCCAATGGACTAGCGGGAGAGCAGTACTTC. Full variable domain (remainder filled in from reference TRBV5-1 and TRBJ2-7): KAGVTQTPRYLIKTRGQQVTLSCSPISGHRSVSWYQQTPGQGLQFLFEYFSETQRNKGNFPGRFSGRQFSNSRSEMNVSTLELGDSALYLCASSPNGLAGEQYFGPGTRLTVT.

Written as DNA, the CDR3 is TGTGCCGGAAACAGGGAGGGAAAGGGAAGAACTGAAGCTTTCTTT. This sequence encodes CAGNREGKGRTEAFF. The V gene is TRBV6-5, the J gene TRBJ1-1, with D possibly matching TRBD1 (6 bases). The CDR3 is 15 amino acids. V lost 11 bases, J lost 5 bases, and 24 bases lay in between. CDR1 is MNHEY, CDR2 SVGAGI, per germline.

The gene calls are TRBV4-2 and TRBJ2-7; weak D call: TRBD1 (7 bases). The CDR3 extends over 14 amino acids. CDR1 is LGHNA, CDR2 YNFKEQ, per germline. Between the trimmed V and J ends, which lost 2 bases and 4 bases, there was a span of 12 bases. CDR3 region: CASSQPGGRYEQYF. DNA for the CDR3: TGTGCCAGCAGCCAACCAGGGGGGAGGTACGAGCAGTACTTC.

A note on this clone: One end of the junction is discordant with germline, which a read error may explain. The chain joins TRBV4-2 to TRBJ1-1; no firm D call. In germline, CDR1 is LGHNA, CDR2 YNFKEQ. This CDR3 has 13 residues. CDR3 sequence (DNA): TGTGCCAGCAGCCAAGATAGGTACACTGAAGCTTTTTTT. Translating gives CASSQDRYTEAFF.

The gene calls are TRBV7-3 and TRBJ2-7; 7 nucleotides align to TRBD2. The ends lost 2 bases at V and 6 bases at J; junction bases unmatched: 1. The CDR3 has 12 amino acids. The germline V gene has CDR1 SGHTA and CDR2 FQGTGA. The CDR3 here is CASSLGEGEQYF. In DNA form, the CDR3 reads TGTGCCAGCAGCTTAGGGGAGGGCGAGCAGTACTTC. Looking up the rest from reference TRBV7-3 and TRBJ2-7 gives the full variable domain: GAGVSQTPSNKVTEKGKYVELRCDPISGHTALYWYRQSLGQGPEFLIYFQGTGAADDSGLPNDRFFAVRPEGSVSTLKIQRTERGDSAVYLCASSLGEGEQYFGPGTRLTVT.

This clone has more than one count but fewer than ten. The chain uses TRBV18 and TRBJ2-2; D unclear. This CDR3 has 17 amino acids. The V gene's germline CDR1 is KGHSH and CDR2 LQKENI. Trimming stripped 3 bases from V and 3 bases from J, with 17 bases between. The CDR3 nucleotides read TGTGCCAGCTCACCTCGACGCCCCACTCTGGACACCGGGGAGCTGTTTTTT. It yields the protein CASSPRRPTLDTGELFF.

This clone was counted between two and nine times. DNA for the CDR3: TGTGCCAGCAGTCTTATACAGGGGAGCACCGGGGAGCTGTTTTTT. Translating it yields CASSLIQGSTGELFF. V gene TRBV28 combines with J gene TRBJ2-2; 7 bases line up with TRBD1. The CDR3 totals 15 residues. Germline values: CDR1 MDHEN, CDR2 SYDVKM. V lost 5 bases to trimming and J lost 4 bases; unmatched junction nucleotides: 7.

V and J are TRBV7-9 and TRBJ1-1, with unresolved D. Per germline, CDR1 SEHNR and CDR2 FQNEAQ (reference sequence). The CDR3 is 11 residues long. V dropped 1 base and J dropped 10 bases, with 7 bases sitting between them. The CDR3 DNA follows: TGTGCCAGCAGCTTAGGCCAGGCAGCTTTCTTT. It translates to CASSLGQAAFF.

The CDR3 bases are TGTGCCAGCAGCCGGGGACAGGGAGAGAACACTGAAGCTTTCTTT. Translating gives CASSRGQGENTEAFF. This rearrangement joins TRBV7-9 to TRBJ1-1; 9 bases align to TRBD1. Germline values: CDR1 SEHNR, CDR2 FQNEAQ (reference sequence). V shed 5 bases, J shed 1 base, and the junction held 5 bases outside the gene matches. The CDR3 covers 15 residues. Full variable domain (rest looked up from reference TRBV7-9 and TRBJ1-1): DTGVSQNPRHKITKRGQNVTFRCDPISEHNRLYWYRQTLGQGPEFLTYFQNEAQLEKSRLLSDRFSAERPKGSFSTLEIQRTEQGDSAMYLCASSRGQGENTEAFFGQGTRLTVV.

This chain links TRBV7-2 with TRBJ2-7; a possible D gene is TRBD2 (5 bases). The CDR3 is made up of 17 amino acids. Per germline, CDR1 SGHTA and CDR2 FQGNSA. The V end lost 7 bases, the J end lost 5 bases, and 27 bases lay between the germline ends. CDR3 loop: CASTFMGARGNRNEQYF. CDR3 DNA sequence: TGTGCCAGCACCTTCATGGGAGCCCGCGGTAACAGAAACGAGCAGTACTTC.

This clone came up a few times. This sequence joins TRBV25-1 and TRBJ2-3; D gene ambiguous. The V and J ends lost 3 bases and 1 base respectively, with 5 bases between them. Germline-derived CDR1 and CDR2 are MGHDK and SYGVNS. The CDR3 is 13 residues long. The CDR3 protein is CASSEYGTDTQYF. DNA for the CDR3: TGTGCCAGCAGTGAGTACGGCACAGATACGCAGTATTTT.